The clone carrying this T cell receptor (beta chain) was counted once. The assay was immunoSEQ multiplex PCR, and TCRdb's table has in-frame clones only and misses some. The sample has roughly 100,000 clones, roughly 84% seen once; the top ten hold roughly 4.1%. This entry belongs to a study of blood T cell repertoires in COVID-19. In the study overall: Collection of acute and convalescent COVID-19 samples took place in the United States, Italy and Spain.

Trimming removed 5 bases from V and 9 bases from J; junction bases left unmatched: 14. This CDR3 is built from 17 residues. CDR1 is MDHEN and CDR2 is SYDVKM in the germline V gene. The V and J genes are TRBV28 and TRBJ1-6, with 9 bases identical to TRBD1. Sequenced input: peripheral blood. This receptor was identified in a human donor in a cohort sampled during active COVID-19. The CDR3 reads CASSDRDRELMRSPLHF. The CDR3 DNA is TGTGCCAGCAGTGACCGGGACAGGGAACTTATGCGTTCACCCCTCCACTTT. Drawing the rest from reference TRBV28 and TRBJ1-6, the complete variable domain is DVKVTQSSRYLVKRTGEKVFLECVQDMDHENMFWYRQDPGLGLRLIYFSYDVKMKEKGDIPEGYSVSREKKERFSLILESASTNQTSMYLCASSDRDRELMRSPLHFGNGTRLTVT.